Each of the 16 T cell receptor beta chains below was sequenced from the same sample in a study of identical twins. TCRdb re-called the 5' RACE reads with MiXCR, one entry per CDR3 protein. The table lists about 160,000 distinct CDR3 sequences, under 4.5% of them singletons, with around 8.1% in the top ten. Sequenced input: memory T cells sorted from blood. All receptors come from a man between 18 and 29 years old in good health.

Ten or more counts support this clonotype. The rearrangement uses TRBV7-8 and TRBJ2-1; D is ambiguous. V was shortened by 5 bases and J by 8 bases, with 7 bases between the two germline ends. This CDR3 spans 11 amino acids. CDR1 is SGHVS, CDR2 FQNEAQ, per germline. CDR3 in amino acids: CASSRNDEQFF. In DNA, the CDR3 is TGTGCCAGCAGCCGGAACGATGAGCAGTTCTTC. Variable domain in full (rest from reference TRBV7-8 and TRBJ2-1): GAGVSQSPRYKVAKRGQDVALRCDPISGHVSLFWYQQALGQGPEFLTYFQNEAQLDKSGLPSDRFFAERPEGSVSTLKIQRTQQEDSAVYLCASSRNDEQFFGPGTRLTVL.

This clonotype was observed a few times. The chain joins TRBV9 to TRBJ2-3; 10 bases match TRBD1. Germline assignment: CDR1 SGDLS and CDR2 YYNGEE. Unmatched junction bases numbered 9, after V lost 2 bases and J lost 3 bases. This CDR3 spans 17 amino acids. The DNA for the CDR3 is TGTGCCAGCAGCGTCCGCCGAGGACAGGGGGGGACAGATACGCAGTATTTT. Its translation: CASSVRRGQGGTDTQYF.

This clonotype was observed a handful of times. This may be a read error, as it is one base from a much larger clone. V is TRBV27 and J is TRBJ1-1; TRBD1 is a possible D gene (6 bases). Germline CDR1 and CDR2: MNHEY and SMNVEV (reference sequence). Trimming took off 3 bases at V and 6 bases at J, with 11 bases between the two ends. The CDR3 spans 13 residues. The CDR3 nucleotides read TGTGCCAGCAGTTTCAGGGGAGGGTCTGAAGCTTTCTTT. Its protein product is CASSFRGGSEAFF.

This clonotype has a count of ten or more. The chain combines TRBV12-5 with TRBJ2-3, with 13 bases that match TRBD2. V trimming: 5 bases; J trimming: 4 bases; junction bases outside the gene matches: 6. Germline lookup yields CDR1 LGHNT and CDR2 FRNRAP. CDR3 length: 16 residues. CDR3 in DNA: TGTGCTAGTGGTCCGGGACTAGCGGGAAGCTCAGATACGCAGTATTTT. Translated: CASGPGLAGSSDTQYF.

At least ten counts were recorded for this clonotype. The chain links TRBV20-1 to TRBJ2-5; TRBD2 aligns across 13 bases. The ends lost 3 bases at V and 1 base at J; junction bases unmatched: 8. This CDR3 is 17 amino acids long. Looked up from germline, CDR1 is DFQATT and CDR2 is SNEGSKA (reference sequence). CDR3 residues: CSASYLGLAGVQETQYF. The CDR3, as DNA: TGCAGTGCTAGCTATCTAGGACTAGCGGGAGTCCAAGAGACCCAGTACTTC.

This clonotype was recorded many times. The V and J genes are TRBV10-3 and TRBJ2-7, with D perhaps TRBD1 (7 bases). The CDR3 has 13 amino acids. Germline V CDR1 and CDR2: ENHRY, SYGVKD. The V end was cut by 6 bases, the J end by 4 bases, with 13 bases between. The CDR3 DNA reads as TGTGCCATCAGCGGACAGGCGGGGTACGAGCAGTACTTC. Its protein product is CAISGQAGYEQYF.

This clonotype came up many times. The chain uses TRBV28 and TRBJ1-5, with D unclear. V was trimmed by 6 bases and J by 7 bases, leaving 13 bases between them. Germline CDR1 and CDR2: MDHEN and SYDVKM. This CDR3 contains 13 residues. CDR3 residues: CASRLTRPQPQHF. The CDR3 region has the DNA TGTGCCAGCAGACTAACCAGACCCCAGCCCCAGCATTTT.

This clonotype has at least ten counts. V is TRBV9 and J is TRBJ2-5, with 10 bases that match TRBD2. From germline, CDR1 is SGDLS and CDR2 YYNGEE. The trim removed 0 bases at V and 6 bases at J, leaving 8 bases unmatched. This CDR3 is 16 amino acids long. The CDR3 nucleotides read TGTGCCAGCAGCGTAGTCCCTAGCGGGAGTCAGAAGACCCAGTACTTC. This sequence encodes CASSVVPSGSQKTQYF.

This clonotype was seen many times. The genes are TRBV20-1 and TRBJ2-3; the match to TRBD2 covers 15 bases. CDR3 length: 17 amino acids. In germline, CDR1 is DFQATT, CDR2 SNEGSKA (reference sequence). J was trimmed by 2 bases and V by 3 bases; bases with no gene match: 6. The CDR3 coding sequence is TGCAGTGCTAGGGGACTAGCGGGAGGTACTTTCACAGATACGCAGTATTTT. Amino acid sequence: CSARGLAGGTFTDTQYF.

There are many counts of this clonotype. The V and J genes are TRBV7-2 and TRBJ2-7; D is undetermined. The CDR3 loop spans 12 amino acids. The germline V gene encodes CDR1 SGHTA and CDR2 FQGNSA. The V gene lost 7 bases and the J gene lost 4 bases, with 11 bases spanning the gap. CDR3: CASTLIGYEQYF. CDR3 DNA sequence: TGTGCCAGCACCCTTATCGGATACGAGCAGTACTTC.

This clonotype was counted many times. The chain is built from TRBV29-1 and TRBJ2-5, with D perhaps matching TRBD1 or TRBD2 (6 bases each). V lost 3 bases and J 5 bases, leaving 13 bases between the germline ends. CDR3 size: 13 residues. CDR1 and CDR2 from the germline V gene are SQVTM and ANQGSEA. The CDR3 is CSVDTGSGETQYF. CDR3 bases: TGCAGCGTTGATACAGGGAGCGGGGAGACCCAGTACTTC.

This clonotype was counted a few times. The chain employs TRBV7-9 and TRBJ2-1; D call uncertain. CDR3 length: 17 residues. Germline CDR1 reads SEHNR; CDR2 reads FQNEAQ (reference sequence). V gave up 1 base and J gave up 3 bases, with 16 bases separating them. The CDR3 nucleotides read TGTGCCAGCAGCTTAGATTGGTCCAGCTTCGACTACAATGAGCAGTTCTTC. Translating it yields CASSLDWSSFDYNEQFF.

In its sample, this clonotype was seen many times. V gene TRBV11-1 combines with J gene TRBJ2-3; 7 positions match TRBD2. Trimming at V came to 3 bases and at J to 0 bases, leaving 6 bases not matched to a gene. CDR1 and CDR2 (germline): SGHAT, FQDESV (reference sequence). This CDR3 is 16 amino acids long. CDR3: CASSFLLATSTDTQYF. The CDR3, as DNA: TGTGCCAGCAGCTTCCTACTAGCGACCAGCACAGATACGCAGTATTTT.

This clonotype was seen many times. The CDR3 is CASSSMETGGRGEKLFF. DNA of the CDR3: TGCGCCAGCAGCTCGATGGAGACAGGGGGACGGGGTGAAAAACTGTTTTTT. The rearrangement links TRBV5-1 to TRBJ1-4; 9 nucleotides match TRBD1. V lost 3 bases, J lost 7 bases, and 13 bases stayed unmatched. Germline assignment: CDR1 SGHRS and CDR2 YFSETQ. The CDR3 loop spans 17 amino acids.

This clonotype was counted ten times or more. This sequence joins TRBV6-1 and TRBJ2-1, with 11 positions matching TRBD1. In germline, CDR1 is MNHNS, CDR2 SASEGT. The CDR3 runs to 15 residues. The V segment lost 3 bases and the J segment 6 bases; nucleotides outside the gene matches: 4. The CDR3 nucleotides read TGTGCCAGCAGTGACGGGACAGGGGGTGGCAATGAGCAGTTCTTC. Translating gives CASSDGTGGGNEQFF.

This clonotype was detected many times. V usage is TRBV6-1 and J usage is TRBJ2-5; D is unclear. This CDR3 region has 11 residues. V dropped 9 bases and J dropped 5 bases, with 10 bases sitting between them. Germline-derived CDR1 and CDR2 are MNHNS and SASEGT. The CDR3 nucleotides are TGTGCCAGTGACCGTGCGGAGACCCAGTACTTC. Translation: CASDRAETQYF.